The rows below give T cell receptor beta chains drawn from one sample of a study of blood T cell repertoires in COVID-19. Some clones are missing from TCRdb's copy, which holds only in-frame ones; the method was immunoSEQ multiplex PCR. Of 470,000 or so clones listed, around 88% are singletons. The specimen was peripheral blood. The origin of the receptors is a woman in her thirties with acute or convalescent COVID-19. CDR3s include the opening cysteine and the closing phenylalanine or tryptophan.

cdr3_aa: CASSLTAGLGSYEQYF
v_call: TRBV5-4

cdr3_aa: CASGLVRGSTTEAFF
v_call: TRBV12-5

cdr3_aa: CASSFGGYNEQFF
v_call: TRBV7-3

cdr3_aa: CASSLRTDGTGYTF
v_call: TRBV18

cdr3_aa: CASSPLRTGVSTGELFF
v_call: TRBV18

cdr3_aa: CASSPDLTGPTYRGNTIYF
v_call: TRBV2

cdr3_aa: CASSLRAQETQYF
v_call: TRBV7-3

cdr3_aa: CASSFLQGATGELFF
v_call: TRBV7-9

cdr3_aa: CASSGGVHNEQFF
v_call: TRBV28

cdr3_aa: CASSLVGSGGDLGGDTQYF
v_call: TRBV5-4

cdr3_aa: CASSPGIRADTEAFF
v_call: TRBV27

cdr3_aa: CASTVTGTYEQYF
v_call: TRBV6-6

cdr3_aa: CASSLPGGETQYF
v_call: TRBV5-1

cdr3_aa: CASQSSGGPPNTGELFF
v_call: TRBV5-1

cdr3_aa: CASSTGVSGANVLTF
v_call: TRBV6-5

cdr3_aa: CASSQDSALTLATIYF
v_call: TRBV4-1

cdr3_aa: CASSWTGGYGYTF
v_call: TRBV28

cdr3_aa: CASRSLDLTGTEIHF
v_call: TRBV27

cdr3_aa: CASSGVGGGSYEQYF
v_call: TRBV2

cdr3_aa: CATSRQQLAGNNEQFF
v_call: TRBV15

cdr3_aa: CASSPEYTGLAGEQYF
v_call: TRBV5-1

cdr3_aa: CASSVGGETREFF
v_call: TRBV9

cdr3_aa: CASIYSSGGNNEQFF
v_call: TRBV28

cdr3_aa: CASRVTSGGTDTQYF
v_call: TRBV2

cdr3_aa: CASSVRGGIGETQYF
v_call: TRBV9

cdr3_aa: CASRASGANVLTF
v_call: TRBV2

cdr3_aa: CASSPSRTLSNQPQHF
v_call: TRBV4-1

cdr3_aa: CASSLAGQGGYGYTF
v_call: TRBV5-1

cdr3_aa: CASSLFVSSYNEQFF
v_call: TRBV18

cdr3_aa: CASTPGEEETQYF
v_call: TRBV7-6

cdr3_aa: CASSLGTGLTDTQYF
v_call: TRBV5-5

cdr3_aa: CASSLGWGWDQPQHF
v_call: TRBV7-2

cdr3_aa: CSVEERPEINYGYTF
v_call: TRBV29-1

cdr3_aa: CASDSKTSYEQYF
v_call: TRBV2

cdr3_aa: CASSLAGQGVGNTIYF
v_call: TRBV5-1

cdr3_aa: CATSDSYSLDQPQHF
v_call: TRBV24-1

cdr3_aa: CASSLQLGQGVEQYF
v_call: TRBV2

cdr3_aa: CASSVSGGSQFF
v_call: TRBV9

cdr3_aa: CASSFGRGHQPQHF
v_call: TRBV7-2

cdr3_aa: CASSLAFRTRSEQFF
v_call: TRBV5-1

cdr3_aa: CASSVDGAPLSTDTQYF
v_call: TRBV9

cdr3_aa: CASFSFDNEQFF
v_call: TRBV7-9

cdr3_aa: CASSYMTSPGLAYNEQFF
v_call: TRBV5-8

cdr3_aa: CASSQGGNTEAFF
v_call: TRBV3-1/TRBV3-2

cdr3_aa: CASSSWASGQGNQPQHF
v_call: TRBV28

cdr3_aa: CASSLRRGTGELFF
v_call: TRBV27

cdr3_aa: CASSQGVSYEQYF
v_call: TRBV12-3/TRBV12-4

cdr3_aa: CASSMYRGGDSTDTQYF
v_call: TRBV19

cdr3_aa: CASSRDRPTDTQYF
v_call: TRBV5-6

cdr3_aa: CATSEAGASGNTIYF
v_call: TRBV24-1

cdr3_aa: CASSELGWIGDTQYF
v_call: TRBV6-1

cdr3_aa: CASSFRQATSTDTQYF
v_call: TRBV7-9

cdr3_aa: CASSQEGGVNTGELFF
v_call: TRBV4-2

cdr3_aa: CASSVDFRTGRYEQYF
v_call: TRBV9

cdr3_aa: CASSVRGVQETQYF
v_call: TRBV2

cdr3_aa: CASSQLEAWDGYTF
v_call: TRBV3-1/TRBV3-2

cdr3_aa: CASSLTGYSETQYF
v_call: TRBV5-1

cdr3_aa: CASSFGTGGQETQYF
v_call: TRBV5-1

cdr3_aa: CASRTAPYEQYF
v_call: TRBV11-2

cdr3_aa: CASSVDQGAIRDGYTF
v_call: TRBV9